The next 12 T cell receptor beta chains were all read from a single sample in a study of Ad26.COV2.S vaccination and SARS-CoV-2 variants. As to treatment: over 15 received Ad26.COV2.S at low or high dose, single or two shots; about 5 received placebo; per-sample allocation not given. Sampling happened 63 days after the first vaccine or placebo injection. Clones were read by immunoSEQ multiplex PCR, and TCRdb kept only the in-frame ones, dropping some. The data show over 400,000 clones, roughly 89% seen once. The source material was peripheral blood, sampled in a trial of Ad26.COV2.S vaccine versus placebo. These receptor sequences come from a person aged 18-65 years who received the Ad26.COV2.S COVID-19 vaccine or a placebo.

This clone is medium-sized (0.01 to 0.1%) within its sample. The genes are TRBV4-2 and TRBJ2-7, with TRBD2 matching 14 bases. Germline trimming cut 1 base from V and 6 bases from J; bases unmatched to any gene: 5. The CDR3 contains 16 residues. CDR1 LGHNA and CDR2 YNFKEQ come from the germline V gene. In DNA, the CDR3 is TGTGCCAGCAGCCAAGTCATTGGGACTAGCGGGGGCGAGCAGTACTTC. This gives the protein CASSQVIGTSGGEQYF.

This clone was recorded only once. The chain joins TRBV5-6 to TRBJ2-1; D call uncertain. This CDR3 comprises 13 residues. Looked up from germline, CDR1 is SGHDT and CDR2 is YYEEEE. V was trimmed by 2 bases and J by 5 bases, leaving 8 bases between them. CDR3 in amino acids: CASSFDTDNEQFF. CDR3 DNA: TGTGCCAGCAGCTTTGACACTGACAATGAGCAGTTCTTC. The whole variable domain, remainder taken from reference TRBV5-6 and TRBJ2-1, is DAGVTQSPTHLIKTRGQQVTLRCSPKSGHDTVSWYQQALGQGPQFIFQYYEEEERQRGNFPDRFSGHQFPNYSSELNVNALLLGDSALYLCASSFDTDNEQFFGPGTRLTVL.

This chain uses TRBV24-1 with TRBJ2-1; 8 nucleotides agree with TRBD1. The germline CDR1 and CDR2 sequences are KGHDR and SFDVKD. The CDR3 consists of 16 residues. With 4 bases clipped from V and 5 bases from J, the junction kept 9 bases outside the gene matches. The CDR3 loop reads CATSDPGQGLDNEQFF. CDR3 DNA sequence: TGTGCCACCAGTGACCCTGGACAGGGCCTTGACAATGAGCAGTTCTTC.

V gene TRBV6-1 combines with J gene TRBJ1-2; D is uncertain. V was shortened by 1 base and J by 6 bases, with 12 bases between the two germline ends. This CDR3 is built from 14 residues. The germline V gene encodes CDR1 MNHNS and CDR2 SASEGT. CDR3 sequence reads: CASSEVGIGHGYTF. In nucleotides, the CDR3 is TGTGCCAGCAGTGAAGTGGGAATTGGGCATGGCTACACCTTC.

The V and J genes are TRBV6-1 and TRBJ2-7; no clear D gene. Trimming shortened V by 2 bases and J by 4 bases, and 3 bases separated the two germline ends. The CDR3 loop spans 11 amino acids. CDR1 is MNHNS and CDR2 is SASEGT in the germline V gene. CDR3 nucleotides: TGTGCCAGCAGTGAATTTTACGAGCAGTACGTC. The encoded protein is CASSEFYEQYV.

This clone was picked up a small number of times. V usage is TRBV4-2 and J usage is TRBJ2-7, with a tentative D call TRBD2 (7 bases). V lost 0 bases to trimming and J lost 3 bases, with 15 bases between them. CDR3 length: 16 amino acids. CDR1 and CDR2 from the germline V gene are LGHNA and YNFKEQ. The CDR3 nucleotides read TGTGCCAGCAGCCAAGAAATTGGAGGGGGGGGCTACGAGCAGTACGTC. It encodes CASSQEIGGGGYEQYV.

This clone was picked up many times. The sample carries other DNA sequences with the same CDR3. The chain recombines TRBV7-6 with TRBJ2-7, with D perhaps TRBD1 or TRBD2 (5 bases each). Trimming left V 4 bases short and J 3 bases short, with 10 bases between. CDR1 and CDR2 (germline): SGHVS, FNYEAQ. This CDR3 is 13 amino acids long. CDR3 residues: CASSSGPNYEQYF. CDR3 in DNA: TGTGCCAGCAGCTCGGGACCAAACTACGAGCAGTACTTC.

The chain's CDR3 is CASSYREQLGWEQFF. The CDR3 coding sequence is TGCGCCAGCAGTTACCGGGAGCAGCTGGGTTGGGAGCAGTTCTTC. The chain uses TRBV5-1 and TRBJ2-1; tentatively, D is TRBD2 (6 bases). This CDR3 is built from 15 residues. Germline assignment: CDR1 SGHRS and CDR2 YFSETQ. Deletions cut 5 bases from V and 10 bases from J, with 22 bases between.

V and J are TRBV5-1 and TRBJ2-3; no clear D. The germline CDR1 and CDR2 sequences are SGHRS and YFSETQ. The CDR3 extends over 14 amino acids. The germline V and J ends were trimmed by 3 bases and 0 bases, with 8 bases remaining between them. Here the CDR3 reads CASSSPDSTDTQYF. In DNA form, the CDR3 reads TGCGCCAGCAGCTCTCCGGACAGCACAGATACGCAGTATTTT.

The chain's CDR3 is CASSLAIVWGLGSNTQYF. CDR3 nucleotides: TGTGCCAGCAGCTTGGCAATCGTTTGGGGCCTGGGATCCAATACGCAGTATTTT. J is TRBJ2-3 and V is TRBV5-8, with D perhaps TRBD1 (5 bases). Germline V lookup: CDR1 SGHTS, CDR2 YDEGEE. V was clipped by 0 bases and J by 7 bases, with 24 bases between them. The CDR3 loop spans 18 amino acids.

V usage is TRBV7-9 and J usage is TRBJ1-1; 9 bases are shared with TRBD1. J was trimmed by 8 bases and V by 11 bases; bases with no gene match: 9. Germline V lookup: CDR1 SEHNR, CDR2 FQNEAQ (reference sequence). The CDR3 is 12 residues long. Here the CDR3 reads CAVDRGPSEAFF. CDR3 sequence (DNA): TGTGCCGTGGACAGGGGTCCCTCGGAAGCTTTCTTT.

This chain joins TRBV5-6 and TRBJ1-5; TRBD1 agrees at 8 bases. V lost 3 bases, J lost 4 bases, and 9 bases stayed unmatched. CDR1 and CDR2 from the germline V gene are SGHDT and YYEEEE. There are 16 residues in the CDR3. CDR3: CASSSGGRQGNQPQHF. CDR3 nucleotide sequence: TGTGCCAGCAGCTCTGGCGGGAGACAGGGGAATCAGCCCCAGCATTTT.